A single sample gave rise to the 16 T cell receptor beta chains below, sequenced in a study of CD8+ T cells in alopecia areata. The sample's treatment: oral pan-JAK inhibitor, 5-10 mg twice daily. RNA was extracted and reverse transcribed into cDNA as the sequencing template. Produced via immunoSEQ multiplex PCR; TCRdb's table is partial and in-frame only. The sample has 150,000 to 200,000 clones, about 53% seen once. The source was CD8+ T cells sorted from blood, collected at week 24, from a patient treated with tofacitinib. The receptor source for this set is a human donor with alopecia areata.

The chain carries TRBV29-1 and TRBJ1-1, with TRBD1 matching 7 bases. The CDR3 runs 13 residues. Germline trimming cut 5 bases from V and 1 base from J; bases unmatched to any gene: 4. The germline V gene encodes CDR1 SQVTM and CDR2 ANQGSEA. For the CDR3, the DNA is TGCAGCGTTTGGACAGGAGAGAACACTGAAGCTTTCTTT. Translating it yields CSVWTGENTEAFF.

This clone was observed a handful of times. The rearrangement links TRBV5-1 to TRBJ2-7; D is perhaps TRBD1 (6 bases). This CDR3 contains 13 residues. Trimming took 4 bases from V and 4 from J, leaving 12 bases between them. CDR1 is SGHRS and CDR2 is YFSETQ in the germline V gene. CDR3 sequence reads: CASSVNRVYEQYF. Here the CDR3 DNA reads TGCGCCAGCAGCGTGAACAGGGTTTACGAGCAGTACTTC.

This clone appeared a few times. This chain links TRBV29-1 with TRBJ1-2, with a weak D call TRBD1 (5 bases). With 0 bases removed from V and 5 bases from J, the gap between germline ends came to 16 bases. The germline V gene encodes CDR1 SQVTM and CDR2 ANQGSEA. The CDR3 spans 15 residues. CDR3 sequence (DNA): TGCAGCGTTGAAGATCCTCAGGGCCGGTTTTATGGCTACACCTTC. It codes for CSVEDPQGRFYGYTF.

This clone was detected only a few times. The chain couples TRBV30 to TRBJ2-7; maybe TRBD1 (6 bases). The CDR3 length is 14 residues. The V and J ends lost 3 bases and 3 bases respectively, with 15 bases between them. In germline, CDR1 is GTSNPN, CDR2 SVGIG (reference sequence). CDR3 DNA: TGTGCCTGGAGCCCAAACAGGGAAATCTACGAGCAGTACTTC. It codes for CAWSPNREIYEQYF.

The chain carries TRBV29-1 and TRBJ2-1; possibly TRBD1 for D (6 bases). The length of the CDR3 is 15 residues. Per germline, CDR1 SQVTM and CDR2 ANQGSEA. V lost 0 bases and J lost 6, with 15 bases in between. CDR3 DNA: TGCAGCGTTGAAGAATTAGGGGGAGTGAGCAATGAGCAGTTCTTC. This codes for CSVEELGGVSNEQFF.

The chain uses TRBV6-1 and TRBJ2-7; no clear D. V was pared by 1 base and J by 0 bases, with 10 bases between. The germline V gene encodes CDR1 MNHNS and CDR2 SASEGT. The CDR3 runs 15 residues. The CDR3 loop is CASSEEGRSSYEQYF. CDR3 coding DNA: TGTGCCAGCAGTGAAGAAGGACGCAGCTCCTACGAGCAGTACTTC.

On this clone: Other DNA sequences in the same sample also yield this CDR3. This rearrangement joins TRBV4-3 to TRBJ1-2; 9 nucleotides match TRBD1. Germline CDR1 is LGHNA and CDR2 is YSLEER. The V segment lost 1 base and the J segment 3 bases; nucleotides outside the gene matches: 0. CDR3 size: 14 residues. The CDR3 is CASSQGTGDYGYTF. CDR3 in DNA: TGCGCCAGCAGCCAAGGGACAGGGGACTATGGCTACACCTTC.

The CDR3 nucleotides are TGTGCCAGCAGCTTATCGCTAGCGGGGATATACAATGAGCAGTTCTTC. It yields the protein CASSLSLAGIYNEQFF. The chain uses TRBV5-4 and TRBJ2-1; TRBD2 matches 9 bases. Germline V lookup: CDR1 SGHNT, CDR2 YYREEE (reference sequence). CDR3 length: 16 amino acids. Unmatched junction bases numbered 7, after V lost 2 bases and J lost 4 bases.

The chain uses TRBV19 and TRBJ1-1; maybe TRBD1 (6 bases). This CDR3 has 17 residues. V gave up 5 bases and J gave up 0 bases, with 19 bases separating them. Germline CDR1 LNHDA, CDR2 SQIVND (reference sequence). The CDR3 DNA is TGTGCCAGTAGTGCAGGGGACGGGATATTCATGAACACTGAAGCTTTCTTT. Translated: CASSAGDGIFMNTEAFF.

DNA for the CDR3: TGCGCCAGCCACACAGGGGCCTACGAGCAGTACTTC. This codes for CASHTGAYEQYF. The chain combines TRBV10-2 with TRBJ2-7; 7 bases are shared with TRBD1. The CDR3 runs to 12 residues. The V and J ends lost 8 bases and 2 bases, in that order; junction bases with no gene match: 3. CDR1 is WSHSY and CDR2 is SAAADI in the germline V gene.

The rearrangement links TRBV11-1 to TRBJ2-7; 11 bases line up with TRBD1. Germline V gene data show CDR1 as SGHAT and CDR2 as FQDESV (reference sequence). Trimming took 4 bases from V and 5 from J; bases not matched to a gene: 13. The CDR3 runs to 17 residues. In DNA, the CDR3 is TGTGCCAGCAGCTCCGCGGCTTCTGGACAGGGGGCTAACGAGCAGTACTTC. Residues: CASSSAASGQGANEQYF.

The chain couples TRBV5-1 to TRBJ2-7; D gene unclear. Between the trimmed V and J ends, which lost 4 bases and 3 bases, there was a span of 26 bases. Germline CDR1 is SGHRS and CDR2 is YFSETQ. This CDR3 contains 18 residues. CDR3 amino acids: CASSIHDVGLDSDYEQYF. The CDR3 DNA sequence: TGCGCCAGCAGCATCCACGACGTGGGTTTGGATTCGGACTACGAGCAGTACTTC.

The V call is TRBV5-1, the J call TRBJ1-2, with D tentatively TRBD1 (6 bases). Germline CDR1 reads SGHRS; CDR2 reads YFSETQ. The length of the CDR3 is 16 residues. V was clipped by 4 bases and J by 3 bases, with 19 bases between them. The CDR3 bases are TGCGCCAGCAGCATGGACCGGGGACATAAAGACTATGGCTACACCTTC. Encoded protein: CASSMDRGHKDYGYTF.

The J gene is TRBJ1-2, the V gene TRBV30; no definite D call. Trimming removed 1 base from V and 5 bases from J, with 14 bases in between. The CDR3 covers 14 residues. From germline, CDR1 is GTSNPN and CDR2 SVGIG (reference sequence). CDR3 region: CAWSGRINQYGYTF. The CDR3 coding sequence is TGTGCCTGGAGTGGACGGATTAACCAGTATGGCTACACCTTC.

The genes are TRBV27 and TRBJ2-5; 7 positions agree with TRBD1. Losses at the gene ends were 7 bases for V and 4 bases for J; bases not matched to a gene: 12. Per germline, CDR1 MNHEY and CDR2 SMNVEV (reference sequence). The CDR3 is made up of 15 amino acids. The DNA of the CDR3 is TGTGCCAGCACCCTGACAGGGTGGGCAGGAGAGACCCAGTACTTC. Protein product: CASTLTGWAGETQYF.

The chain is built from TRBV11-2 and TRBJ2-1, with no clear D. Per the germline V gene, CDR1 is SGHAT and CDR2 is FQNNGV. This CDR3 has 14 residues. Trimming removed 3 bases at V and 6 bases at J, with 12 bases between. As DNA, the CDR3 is TGTGCCAGCAGCTTCTTCAAGTCCGGCAATGAGCAGTTCTTC. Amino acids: CASSFFKSGNEQFF.